This TCR beta chain is from a study of CD8 T cells in Susac syndrome. It was with random hexamers that roughly 0.45 to 1 ug RNA was reverse transcribed. Coverage of TCR beta CDR3 amplification by immunoSEQ multiplex PCR extended to 54 Vbeta and 13 Jbeta. TCRdb re-called the immunoSEQ multiplex PCR reads with MiXCR, one entry per CDR3 protein. Among about 170,000 distinct CDR3 sequences listed, approximately 94% were seen once. Trimming removed 6 bases at V and 3 bases at J, with 21 bases between. In germline, CDR1 is SGHRS, CDR2 YFSETQ. CDR3 length: 16 residues. Patients with Susac syndrome met diagnostic criteria defined recently for definite or probable disease.

The V gene is TRBV5-1, the J gene TRBJ2-5; a possible D gene is TRBD2 (5 bases). This receptor was taken from a human donor with Susac syndrome. Source material: CD4+ T cells from PBMCs. In nucleotides, the CDR3 is TGCGCCAGCAAGGATCCTCGACTACCAGCGAAAGAGACCCAGTACTTC. It codes for CASKDPRLPAKETQYF.